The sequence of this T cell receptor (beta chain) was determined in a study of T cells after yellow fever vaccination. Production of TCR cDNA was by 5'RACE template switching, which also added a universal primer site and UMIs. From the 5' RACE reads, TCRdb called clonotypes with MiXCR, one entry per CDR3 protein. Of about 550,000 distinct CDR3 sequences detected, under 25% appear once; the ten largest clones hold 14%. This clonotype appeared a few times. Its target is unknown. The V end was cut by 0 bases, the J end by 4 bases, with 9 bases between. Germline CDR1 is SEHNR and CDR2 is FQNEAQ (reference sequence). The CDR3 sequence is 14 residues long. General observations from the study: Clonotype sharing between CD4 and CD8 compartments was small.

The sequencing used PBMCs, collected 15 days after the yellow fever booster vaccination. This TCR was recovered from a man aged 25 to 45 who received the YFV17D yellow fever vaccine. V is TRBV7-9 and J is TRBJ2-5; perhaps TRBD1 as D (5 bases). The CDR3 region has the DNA TGTGCCAGCAGCTTAGCGACAGTGTTAGAGACCCAGTACTTC. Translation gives CASSLATVLETQYF.